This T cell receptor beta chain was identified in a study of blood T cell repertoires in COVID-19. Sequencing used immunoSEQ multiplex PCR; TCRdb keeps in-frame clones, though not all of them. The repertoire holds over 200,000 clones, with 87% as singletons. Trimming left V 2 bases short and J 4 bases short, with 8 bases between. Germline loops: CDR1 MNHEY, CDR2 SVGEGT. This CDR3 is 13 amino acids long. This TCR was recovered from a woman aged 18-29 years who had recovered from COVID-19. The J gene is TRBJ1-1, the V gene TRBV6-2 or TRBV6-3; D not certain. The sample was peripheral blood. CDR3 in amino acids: CASSYQSATEAFF. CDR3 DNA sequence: TGTGCCAGCAGTTACCAGTCCGCCACTGAAGCTTTCTTT.